The 14 T cell receptor beta chains presented below share a single source sample, sequenced in a study of blood T cell repertoires in COVID-19. Only in-frame clones appear in the TCRdb table, and some are missing; sequencing was by immunoSEQ multiplex PCR. The data contain roughly 120,000 clones, 70% to 90% of them singletons. The sample taken for sequencing was peripheral blood. All receptors come from a woman in her seventies who had recovered from COVID-19.

The gene calls are TRBV5-4 and TRBJ2-2; D ambiguous. Germline-derived CDR1 and CDR2 are SGHNT and YYREEE (reference sequence). V shed 1 base and J shed 3 bases, with 7 bases lying between them. The CDR3 runs to 14 residues. CDR3 nucleotides: TGTGCCAGCAGCTTGACAACCGACACCGGGGAGCTGTTTTTT. As protein: CASSLTTDTGELFF. Using reference TRBV5-4 and TRBJ2-2 for the parts outside the CDR3, the full variable domain is ETGVTQSPTHLIKTRGQQVTLRCSSQSGHNTVSWYQQALGQGPQFIFQYYREEENGRGNFPPRFSGLQFPNYSSELNVNALELDDSALYLCASSLTTDTGELFFGEGSRLTVL.

The rearrangement uses TRBV3-1 (or the pseudogene TRBV3-2) and TRBJ2-7; 9 bases are a match to TRBD1. The CDR3 runs to 12 residues. Germline CDR1 reads LGHDT; CDR2 reads YNNKEL (reference sequence). Unmatched junction bases numbered 1, after V lost 4 bases and J lost 6 bases. The CDR3 region is CASSPTGGEQYF. CDR3 DNA: TGTGCCAGCAGCCCGACAGGGGGCGAGCAGTACTTC.

The chain carries TRBV6-5 and TRBJ2-5, with 13 bases matching TRBD2. Per germline, CDR1 MNHEY and CDR2 SVGAGI. V was clipped by 5 bases and J by 5 bases; unmatched bases: 5. This CDR3 region has 15 residues. The CDR3 sequence is CASSPGLAGAETQYF. CDR3 in DNA: TGTGCCAGCAGTCCCGGACTAGCGGGGGCCGAGACCCAGTACTTC.

The gene calls are TRBV27 and TRBJ2-7; D not certain. The V end lost 3 bases, the J end lost 0 bases, and 9 bases lay between the germline ends. CDR1 is MNHEY and CDR2 is SMNVEV in the germline V gene (reference sequence). The CDR3 consists of 14 residues. The CDR3, as DNA: TGTGCCAGCAGTTTTGACTCCAACTCCTACGAGCAGTACTTC. It translates to CASSFDSNSYEQYF.

This clone has only a few counts. V is TRBV2 and J is TRBJ2-5; D might be TRBD2 (5 bases). Germline values: CDR1 SNHLY, CDR2 FYNNEI. The CDR3 is 14 residues long. V was clipped by 0 bases and J by 0 bases, with 5 bases between them. CDR3 DNA: TGTGCCAGCAGTGAAGCTAGCGACCAAGAGACCCAGTACTTC. Its protein is CASSEASDQETQYF.

V usage is TRBV11-2 and J usage is TRBJ2-7; the match to TRBD1 covers 12 bases. The length of the CDR3 is 17 residues. With V trimmed by 4 bases and J by 2 bases, 9 bases remained unmatched. Germline V gene lookup returns CDR1 SGHAT and CDR2 FQNNGV. The CDR3 reads CASSYRTGTGGAYEQYF. The CDR3 nucleotides read TGTGCCAGCAGCTACCGAACGGGGACAGGGGGCGCCTACGAGCAGTACTTC. The whole variable domain, remainder taken from reference TRBV11-2 and TRBJ2-7, is EAGVAQSPRYKIIEKRQSVAFWCNPISGHATLYWYQQILGQGPKLLIQFQNNGVVDDSQLPKDRFSAERLKGVDSTLKIQPAKLEDSAVYLCASSYRTGTGGAYEQYFGPGTRLTVT.

The rearrangement links TRBV10-3 to TRBJ2-2, with 9 nucleotides matching TRBD1. The trim removed 6 bases at V and 3 bases at J, leaving 2 bases unmatched. This CDR3 contains 14 residues. Germline CDR1 reads ENHRY; CDR2 reads SYGVKD. CDR3 sequence: CAIRQGADTGELFF. Written as DNA, the CDR3 is TGTGCCATCAGACAGGGGGCGGACACCGGGGAGCTGTTTTTT.

The chain employs TRBV9 and TRBJ2-1; D call uncertain. V lost 4 bases to trimming and J lost 2 bases, with 13 bases between them. Germline assignment: CDR1 SGDLS and CDR2 YYNGEE. This CDR3 has 15 amino acids. CDR3 coding DNA: TGTGCCAGCAGCCCCAGAACCCAAGCCTACAATGAGCAGTTCTTC. This codes for CASSPRTQAYNEQFF.

The CDR3 here is CASRVVAGGPGEQFF. CDR3 nucleotides: TGTGCCAGCAGGGTAGTAGCGGGGGGGCCGGGGGAGCAGTTCTTC. The rearrangement joins TRBV2 to TRBJ2-1; 11 bases agree with TRBD2. There are 15 residues in the CDR3. J was trimmed by 10 bases and V by 6 bases; bases with no gene match: 11. CDR1 SNHLY and CDR2 FYNNEI come from the germline V gene.

This clone was observed once. The V gene is TRBV6-2 or TRBV6-3, the J gene TRBJ1-3; 11 nucleotides align to TRBD1. Germline values: CDR1 MNHEY, CDR2 SVGEGT. V shed 5 bases, J shed 0 bases, and the junction held 9 bases outside the gene matches. The CDR3 contains 18 residues. The DNA for the CDR3 is TGTGCCAGCAGTCCGGACAGGGGGCGGCTCAACTCTGGAAACACCATATATTTT. Translating it yields CASSPDRGRLNSGNTIYF.

J is TRBJ2-1 and V is TRBV15; perhaps TRBD1 as D (5 bases). The germline V gene has CDR1 LNHNV and CDR2 YYDKDF (reference sequence). Trimming removed 0 bases from V and 15 bases from J, with 18 bases in between. The CDR3 loop spans 14 amino acids. The CDR3 nucleotides read TGTGCCACCAGCAGAGATAAAATGACAGCCCCCTCGTTCTTC. This gives the protein CATSRDKMTAPSFF.

Only one count was recorded for this clone. The chain recombines TRBV4-2 with TRBJ2-3; 12 bases fit TRBD2. V shed 0 bases and J 2 bases; nucleotides not matched to a gene: 3. This CDR3 comprises 17 residues. Germline-derived CDR1 and CDR2 are LGHNA and YNFKEQ. The CDR3 protein is CASSQDLAGGITDTQYF. The CDR3 DNA is TGTGCCAGCAGCCAAGACCTAGCGGGAGGGATCACAGATACGCAGTATTTT.

The chain has TRBV13 and TRBJ2-1; 11 nucleotides agree with TRBD1. Per germline, CDR1 PRHDT and CDR2 FYEKMQ (reference sequence). The CDR3 extends over 15 amino acids. With 7 bases clipped from V and 9 bases from J, the junction kept 11 bases outside the gene matches. CDR3 protein: CASTKSGTGGVEQFF. The CDR3 region has the DNA TGTGCCAGCACCAAATCCGGGACAGGGGGTGTTGAGCAGTTCTTC. The full variable domain, its missing parts supplied by reference TRBV13 and TRBJ2-1, is AAGVIQSPRHLIKEKRETATLKCYPIPRHDTVYWYQQGPGQDPQFLISFYEKMQSDKGSIPDRFSAQQFSDYHSELNMSSLELGDSALYFCASTKSGTGGVEQFFGPGTRLTVL.

This chain joins TRBV18 and TRBJ2-7; D might be TRBD2 (5 bases). V was clipped by 2 bases and J by 2 bases, with 19 bases between them. This CDR3 is 17 amino acids long. Looked up from germline, CDR1 is KGHSH and CDR2 is LQKENI. CDR3 residues: CASSPKRERKSPYEQYF. Here the CDR3 DNA reads TGTGCCAGCTCACCAAAAAGGGAGCGGAAATCCCCCTACGAGCAGTACTTC. The variable domain in full, with the rest retrieved from reference TRBV18 and TRBJ2-7, is NAGVMQNPRHLVRRRGQEARLRCSPMKGHSHVYWYRQLPEEGLKFMVYLQKENIIDESGMPKERFSAEFPKEGPSILRIQQVVRGDSAAYFCASSPKRERKSPYEQYFGPGTRLTVT.